What follows are 32 T cell receptor beta chains derived from one specimen sequenced in a study of blood T cells in healthy people across ages. A second PCR of about 6 to 11 cycles used a sample-barcoded 5' primer and a J-beta primer mix. TCRdb re-called the 5' RACE reads with MiXCR, one entry per CDR3 protein. The table lists approximately 1.5 million distinct CDR3 sequences, about 31% of them singletons. Sequences were obtained from blood. Source of these receptors: a woman in her 30s in good health.

V is TRBV5-1 and J is TRBJ2-1; 10 nucleotides align to TRBD2. Germline CDR1 reads SGHRS; CDR2 reads YFSETQ. This CDR3 is 18 amino acids long. J was trimmed by 0 bases and V by 0 bases; bases with no gene match: 6. CDR3 sequence (DNA): TGCGCCAGCAGCTTGGTCCAGCGGGGGGGCCGCTCCTACAATGAGCAGTTCTTC. It specifies CASSLVQRGGRSYNEQFF.

V and J are TRBV7-9 and TRBJ2-1; no clear D gene. There are 13 residues in the CDR3. V lost 5 bases and J 6 bases, leaving 11 bases between the germline ends. Per the germline V gene, CDR1 is SEHNR and CDR2 is FQNEAQ (reference sequence). Here the CDR3 DNA reads TGTGCCAGCAGCACCCAGACCCTCAATGAGCAGTTCTTC. Amino acids: CASSTQTLNEQFF.

The chain is built from TRBV20-1 and TRBJ2-1; D is possibly TRBD2 (6 bases). Trimming cost V 6 bases and J 3 bases, with 18 bases left between them. CDR3 length: 15 amino acids. Germline V lookup: CDR1 DFQATT, CDR2 SNEGSKA (reference sequence). The CDR3 DNA is TGCAGTGCAAACGGACCAGTAGCGGTCTACAATGAGCAGTTCTTC. This gives the protein CSANGPVAVYNEQFF.

The rearrangement links TRBV11-2 to TRBJ1-4; D call uncertain. The V gene's germline CDR1 is SGHAT and CDR2 FQNNGV. The CDR3 runs to 14 residues. V lost 1 base and J lost 6, with 9 bases in between. The DNA for the CDR3 is TGTGCCAGCAGCTTAGGCCACGGGGATGAAAAACTGTTTTTT. Translation gives CASSLGHGDEKLFF.

This clonotype was seen many times. This rearrangement joins TRBV20-1 to TRBJ1-1; possibly TRBD1 for D (6 bases). This CDR3 is 15 amino acids long. V was shortened by 0 bases and J by 1 base, with 12 bases between the two germline ends. Per germline, CDR1 DFQATT and CDR2 SNEGSKA (reference sequence). The CDR3 sequence: CSAREGGRGNTEAFF. The CDR3 nucleotides read TGCAGTGCTAGAGAAGGAGGCAGGGGGAACACTGAAGCTTTCTTT.

The CDR3 DNA sequence: TGCAGTGCTAGAGATACGCTAGCGGGAGGGTACAATGAGCAGTTCTTC. Its translation is CSARDTLAGGYNEQFF. The chain combines TRBV20-1 with TRBJ2-1, with 12 bases that match TRBD2. Germline CDR1 is DFQATT and CDR2 is SNEGSKA (reference sequence). J was trimmed by 4 bases and V by 0 bases; bases with no gene match: 4. This CDR3 is built from 16 residues.

This rearrangement joins TRBV15 to TRBJ1-6; D is unresolved. The CDR3 runs to 14 residues. Between the trimmed V and J ends, which lost 8 bases and 0 bases, there was a span of 8 bases. Germline CDR1 reads LNHNV; CDR2 reads YYDKDF (reference sequence). The CDR3 spells CATSGSSYNSPLHF. In DNA, the CDR3 is TGTGCCACCTCGGGAAGCTCCTATAATTCACCCCTCCACTTT.

V is TRBV7-3 and J is TRBJ1-2; perhaps TRBD1 as D (5 bases). Germline V gene sequence: CDR1 SGHTA, CDR2 FQGTGA. The germline V and J ends were trimmed by 3 bases and 3 bases, with 8 bases remaining between them. The CDR3 length is 13 residues. CDR3 sequence reads: CASSFGDYYGYTF. For the CDR3, the DNA is TGTGCCAGCAGCTTTGGGGACTACTATGGCTACACCTTC.

This sequence joins TRBV7-6 and TRBJ2-3, with 9 bases that match TRBD1. The length of the CDR3 is 18 residues. Germline loops: CDR1 SGHVS, CDR2 FNYEAQ. With V trimmed by 3 bases and J by 4 bases, 14 bases remained unmatched. Here the CDR3 DNA reads TGTGCCAGCAGCTTTTTCCATTCGACAGGGGGTGGGGCAGATACGCAGTATTTT. It specifies CASSFFHSTGGGADTQYF.

The V call is TRBV10-3, the J call TRBJ1-5; D is perhaps TRBD1 (6 bases). CDR3 length: 15 amino acids. V lost 2 bases to trimming and J lost 2 bases, with 10 bases between them. The germline V gene encodes CDR1 ENHRY and CDR2 SYGVKD. In nucleotides, the CDR3 is TGTGCCATCAGTGAGGTCAGGGGAGGCAATCAGCCCCAGCATTTT. Translated, it gives CAISEVRGGNQPQHF.

The chain uses TRBV12-3 or TRBV12-4 and TRBJ1-3; a possible D gene is TRBD1 (5 bases). The CDR3 loop spans 15 amino acids. Trimming pared 5 bases from V and 0 bases from J, leaving 11 bases between. The CDR3: CASSMPGSSGNTIYF. In DNA form, the CDR3 reads TGTGCCAGCAGTATGCCAGGGAGCTCTGGAAACACCATATATTTT.

This chain uses TRBV5-1 with TRBJ2-2; tentatively, D is TRBD1 (6 bases). This CDR3 comprises 15 residues. CDR1 is SGHRS, CDR2 YFSETQ, per germline. Between the trimmed V and J ends, which lost 4 bases and 5 bases, there was a span of 15 bases. CDR3 in DNA: TGCGCCAGCAGCCCCCGGACAGTAGGGACCGGGGAGCTGTTTTTT. Translating gives CASSPRTVGTGELFF.

The J gene is TRBJ1-1, the V gene TRBV7-9; possible D gene TRBD1, 5 bases. The CDR3 loop spans 15 amino acids. The germline V gene has CDR1 SEHNR and CDR2 FQNEAQ (reference sequence). Trimming shortened V by 2 bases and J by 0 bases, and 10 bases separated the two germline ends. CDR3 in DNA: TGTGCCAGCAGCTTACGGGGGGGAATGAACACTGAAGCTTTCTTT. This sequence encodes CASSLRGGMNTEAFF.

This clonotype was recorded at least ten times. The chain recombines TRBV12-3 or TRBV12-4 with TRBJ2-1, with D perhaps TRBD2 (5 bases). V shed 8 bases and J shed 0 bases, with 11 bases lying between them. This CDR3 contains 14 residues. CDR3 sequence: CASVSGASYNEQFF. CDR3 nucleotides: TGTGCCAGCGTGAGCGGTGCCTCCTACAATGAGCAGTTCTTC.

This chain connects TRBV10-3 to TRBJ1-1; D remains unclear. Deletions cut 11 bases from V and 1 base from J, with 14 bases between. The CDR3 is made up of 13 amino acids. Germline lookup yields CDR1 ENHRY and CDR2 SYGVKD. The CDR3 bases are TGTGCCGTAGTGTCGGCAACGAACACTGAAGCTTTCTTT. Protein product: CAVVSATNTEAFF.

The gene calls are TRBV28 and TRBJ2-3; D is possibly TRBD1 (6 bases). Germline CDR1 MDHEN, CDR2 SYDVKM. This CDR3 is built from 14 residues. V lost 9 bases, J lost 4 bases, and 17 bases lay in between. The CDR3 spells CASRGQGGSDTQYF. For the CDR3, the DNA is TGTGCCAGTCGAGGACAAGGGGGATCAGATACGCAGTATTTT.

The gene calls are TRBV12-3 or TRBV12-4 and TRBJ2-5; TRBD1 matches 7 bases. The J call may not be correct, given that the DNA end is closer to TRBJ2-7. The CDR3 has 14 residues. CDR3 nucleotide sequence: TGTGCCAGCAGTACAGGGGCTCTGCGATACGAGCAGTACTTC. Translating gives CASSTGALRYEQYF.

This clonotype was seen many times. V usage is TRBV29-1 and J usage is TRBJ1-2; no firm D call. CDR1 and CDR2 from the germline V gene are SQVTM and ANQGSEA. The CDR3 spans 11 residues. V gave up 4 bases and J gave up 8 bases, with 11 bases separating them. Here the CDR3 reads CSVAGFKGYTF. The CDR3 nucleotides are TGCAGCGTTGCGGGGTTTAAGGGCTACACCTTC. Supplemented by reference TRBV29-1 and TRBJ1-2, the full variable domain reads SAVISQKPSRDICQRGTSLTIQCQVDSQVTMMFWYRQQPGQSLTLIATANQGSEATYESGFVIDKFPISRPNLTFSTLTVSNMSPEDSSIYLCSVAGFKGYTFGSGTRLTVV.

A few counts support this clonotype. The chain couples TRBV12-3 or TRBV12-4 to TRBJ2-5; no reliable D call. The CDR3 sequence is 13 residues long. Trimming cost V 2 bases and J 0 bases, with 4 bases left between them. CDR3 protein: CASSLHYQETQYF. CDR3 bases: TGTGCCAGCAGTTTACACTACCAAGAGACCCAGTACTTC.

Concerning this clonotype: This may be a read error: a much more frequent sequence differs by one nucleotide. The rearrangement joins TRBV10-3 to TRBJ2-7; no reliable D call. Germline lookup yields CDR1 ENHRY and CDR2 SYGVKD. The V end lost 11 bases, the J end lost 6 bases, and 32 bases lay between the germline ends. This CDR3 is 17 amino acids long. CDR3 sequence (DNA): TGTGCCGCCAGCCAGTCCCATTTAACATCAAGTACCGGCGAGCAGTACTTC. Its translation: CAASQSHLTSSTGEQYF.

The CDR3 coding sequence is TGTGCCAGCAGCTTAGATTTCGGCTTTCTGAGTCACAATGAGCAGTTCTTC. Translated, it gives CASSLDFGFLSHNEQFF. The rearrangement joins TRBV7-8 to TRBJ2-1; D gene ambiguous. Per germline, CDR1 SGHVS and CDR2 FQNEAQ. Trimming removed 1 base from V and 5 bases from J, with 18 bases in between. The length of the CDR3 is 17 residues.

The chain employs TRBV3-1 and TRBJ2-7; D might be TRBD1 (5 bases). V lost 5 bases, J lost 1 base, and 18 bases lay in between. Germline V gene data show CDR1 as LGHDT and CDR2 as YNNKEL (reference sequence). The CDR3 extends over 16 amino acids. The CDR3 loop is CASSAFRTSSSYEQYF. The CDR3 nucleotides read TGTGCCAGCAGCGCTTTTAGGACATCAAGTTCCTACGAGCAGTACTTC.

The rearrangement uses TRBV20-1 and TRBJ1-5; TRBD1 matches at 7 bases. CDR1 is DFQATT, CDR2 SNEGSKA, per germline (reference sequence). V was pared by 5 bases and J by 0 bases, with 7 bases of the junction left unmatched. The CDR3 sequence is 15 residues long. The CDR3 reads CSASPGGRSNQPQHF. The CDR3 DNA is TGCAGTGCTTCCCCAGGGGGGCGTAGCAATCAGCCCCAGCATTTT.

With regard to this clonotype: A read error may account for a junction end that differs from germline. The CDR3 spells CACSPRTGLYGYTF. The CDR3 DNA follows: TGTGCCTGCAGTCCTCGGACAGGGTTGTATGGCTACACCTTC. The chain joins TRBV25-1 to TRBJ1-2; 8 bases line up with TRBD1. Germline-derived CDR1 and CDR2 are MGHDK and SYGVNS. This CDR3 has 14 amino acids.

The V and J genes are TRBV5-1 and TRBJ1-2, with TRBD1 identical over 8 bases. The CDR3 runs 16 residues. After removal of 0 bases from V and 4 bases from J, the junction contained 8 bases not matched to a gene. Germline CDR1 is SGHRS and CDR2 is YFSETQ. CDR3 sequence: CASSLGAPGGVYGYTF. The CDR3 region has the DNA TGCGCCAGCAGCTTGGGGGCCCCAGGGGGCGTCTATGGCTACACCTTC.

The count of this clonotype is one. A junction boundary mismatches the germline segment, possibly from a read error. The V and J genes are TRBV7-9 and TRBJ2-1; 16 bases are shared with TRBD2. Per germline, CDR1 SEHNR and CDR2 FQNEAQ (reference sequence). The CDR3 is 17 residues long. CDR3: CVSSIGTSGRARDEQFF. The CDR3 DNA reads as TGTGTCAGCAGCATTGGGACTAGCGGGAGGGCCCGCGATGAGCAGTTCTTC.

The V call is TRBV6-1, the J call TRBJ2-3, with 8 positions matching TRBD2. The CDR3 is 18 amino acids. CDR1 and CDR2 (germline): MNHNS, SASEGT. V gave up 7 bases and J gave up 0 bases; unmatched junction bases: 15. CDR3 DNA: TGTGCCAGCACCCCTCTGGTTAGCGGGGACTATAGCACAGATACGCAGTATTTT. Its protein is CASTPLVSGDYSTDTQYF.

V and J are TRBV5-1 and TRBJ2-1; 7 nucleotides line up with TRBD2. CDR3 length equals 15 residues. V was pared by 6 bases and J by 7 bases, with 13 bases of the junction left unmatched. Germline V gene data show CDR1 as SGHRS and CDR2 as YFSETQ. CDR3 residues: CASTGTNGSWNEQFF. Written as DNA, the CDR3 is TGCGCCAGCACCGGGACTAACGGGAGTTGGAATGAGCAGTTCTTC.

The V and J genes are TRBV9 and TRBJ1-1; D may be TRBD1 (6 bases). CDR3 size: 14 residues. The V gene's germline CDR1 is SGDLS and CDR2 YYNGEE. With 4 bases removed from V and 1 base from J, the gap between germline ends came to 11 bases. The CDR3 reads CASSTTGWNTEAFF. The CDR3 DNA reads as TGTGCCAGCAGCACGACAGGCTGGAACACTGAAGCTTTCTTT.

This clonotype was detected a few times. This chain uses TRBV10-3 with TRBJ2-7; TRBD2 is a possible D gene (7 bases). V was cut by 6 bases and J by 2 bases, with 17 bases left in between. The germline CDR1 and CDR2 sequences are ENHRY and SYGVKD. The CDR3 consists of 15 residues. Written as DNA, the CDR3 is TGTGCCATCAGGGGGGGGCTAGGCTTCCCCTACGAGCAGTACTTC. This sequence encodes CAIRGGLGFPYEQYF.

This chain connects TRBV9 to TRBJ2-5, with 7 bases matching TRBD1. Germline-derived CDR1 and CDR2 are SGDLS and YYNGEE. The V and J ends lost 4 bases and 3 bases, in that order; junction bases with no gene match: 9. The CDR3 sequence is 15 residues long. DNA for the CDR3: TGTGCCAGCAGCCCAACCCGGACAGGAAAAGAGACCCAGTACTTC. This encodes CASSPTRTGKETQYF.

The CDR3 DNA reads TGTGCCAGCAGCTTAGCGGCCTCGACAGGGGGCGGCTATGGCTACACCTTC. It codes for CASSLAASTGGGYGYTF. The rearrangement links TRBV7-9 to TRBJ1-2, with TRBD1 identical over 10 bases. There are 17 residues in the CDR3. Germline CDR1 is SEHNR and CDR2 is FQNEAQ (reference sequence). With 0 bases clipped from V and 4 bases from J, the junction kept 8 bases outside the gene matches.